This T cell receptor (beta chain) was captured by sequencing in a study of Graves' ophthalmopathy and Graves' hyperthyroidism. Turning to the study itself: Before any treatment, peripheral blood was taken at the initial diagnosis.

RNA transcripts were the source from which TCR beta CDR3 regions were amplified. First-round RT-PCR used HTBI primers; second-round multiplex PCR followed. TCRdb reprocessed the multiplex PCR reads with MiXCR, giving one entry per CDR3 protein. Among 600,000 to 700,000 distinct CDR3 sequences, about 41% were seen once, and the ten largest hold around 3.3%. The CDR3 is 13 amino acids. V was trimmed by 6 bases and J by 5 bases, leaving 15 bases between them. In germline, CDR1 is SQVTM, CDR2 ANQGSEA. The chain joins TRBV29-1 to TRBJ2-3; D unresolved. The sample consisted of peripheral blood. This receptor was obtained from an adult man with Graves' ophthalmopathy. The CDR3 DNA reads TGCAGCGTAGAGAAGAGGAGTGGAGATACGCAGTATTTT. This gives the protein CSVEKRSGDTQYF.